This TCR beta chain emerged from a study of blood T cell repertoires in COVID-19. The CDR3 is 14 amino acids. Germline CDR1 is MGHRA and CDR2 is YSYEKL. J lost 7 bases, V lost 4 bases, and 7 bases had no gene match. The assay was immunoSEQ multiplex PCR, and TCRdb's table has in-frame clones only and misses some. This table holds over 200,000 clones, approximately 85% found once. J is TRBJ2-1 and V is TRBV4-1, with 7 bases lining up with TRBD1. Sequencing was performed on peripheral blood. The TCR sequence derives from a woman in her forties or fifties with active or convalescent COVID-19. This CDR3 reads CASSLPGGSNEQFF. The CDR3 DNA sequence: TGCGCCAGCAGCCTCCCAGGGGGAAGTAATGAGCAGTTCTTC.